Listed below are T cell receptor beta chains from one sample, sequenced in a study of technical replicates of blood from four donors. TCRdb keeps only in-frame clones here, not all; method: immunoSEQ multiplex PCR. The sample gives tens of thousands of clones, approximately 97% of which show up once; approximately 0.2% is in the top ten. Input material: T cells isolated from PBMCs. Every receptor here comes from a human donor in good health. Each CDR3 is given with its conserved first and last residue. Each record gives: clone size, V gene, D gene, J gene, CDR3 protein, CDR3 DNA. D genes are given only for firm matches. Part of the rows lack a size; the others show once, few, many or a class for expanded clones.

abundance: NA
v_gene: TRBV29-1
d_gene: TRBD1
j_gene: TRBJ1-2
CDR3aa: CSVEIAGGPYGYTF
CDR3nt: TGCAGCGTTGAAATCGCAGGGGGCCCCTATGGCTACACCTTC

abundance: NA
v_gene: TRBV19
d_gene: TRBD1
j_gene: TRBJ2-7
CDR3aa: CASSIEIGQKADRVLYVEDF
CDR3nt: TGTGCCAGTAGTATAGAGATCGGTCAGAAGGCGGACAGGGTGCTTTACGTTGAGGACTTC

abundance: NA
v_gene: TRBV7-8
d_gene: NA
j_gene: TRBJ2-7
CDR3aa: CASSLTAFWEQYF
CDR3nt: TGTGCCAGCAGCTTAACAGCTTTTTGGGAGCAGTACTTC

abundance: NA
v_gene: TRBV6-5
d_gene: TRBD2
j_gene: TRBJ2-1
CDR3aa: CASMLAGGPDEQFF
CDR3nt: TGTGCCAGCATGCTAGCGGGAGGGCCAGATGAGCAGTTCTTC

abundance: NA
v_gene: TRBV7-8
d_gene: NA
j_gene: TRBJ1-1
CDR3aa: CASSYRFRGLNTEAFF
CDR3nt: TGTGCCAGCAGCTACAGGTTTCGGGGGTTGAACACTGAAGCTTTCTTT

abundance: once
v_gene: TRBV14
d_gene: NA
j_gene: TRBJ1-2
CDR3aa: CASSQVRTAFSF
CDR3nt: TGTGCCAGCAGCCAAGTACGGACAGCCTTCTCCTTC

abundance: NA
v_gene: TRBV19
d_gene: TRBD1
j_gene: TRBJ1-1
CDR3aa: CASSTGTGFTEAFF
CDR3nt: TGTGCCAGTAGCACCGGGACAGGATTCACTGAAGCTTTCTTT

abundance: NA
v_gene: TRBV30
d_gene: NA
j_gene: TRBJ1-5
CDR3aa: CAWSGPTGLNQPQHF
CDR3nt: TGTGCCTGGAGTGGTCCCACAGGCCTTAATCAGCCCCAGCATTTT

abundance: NA
v_gene: TRBV21-1
d_gene: NA
j_gene: TRBJ1-2
CDR3aa: CASSPRQGAKGYGYTF
CDR3nt: TGTGCCAGCAGCCCCAGGCAGGGGGCGAAGGGCTATGGCTACACCTTC

abundance: NA
v_gene: TRBV2
d_gene: TRBD1
j_gene: TRBJ1-1
CDR3aa: CASTQGARGEIEAFF
CDR3nt: TGTGCCAGCACTCAGGGGGCCCGCGGGGAGATTGAAGCTTTCTTT

abundance: NA
v_gene: TRBV6-6
d_gene: NA
j_gene: TRBJ2-7
CDR3aa: CASGMSRYEQYF
CDR3nt: TGTGCCTCCGGGATGAGCCGGTACGAGCAGTACTTC

abundance: once
v_gene: TRBV2
d_gene: NA
j_gene: TRBJ1-5
CDR3aa: CASSDGYSNQPQHF
CDR3nt: TGTGCCAGCAGTGACGGGTATAGCAATCAGCCCCAGCATTTT

abundance: NA
v_gene: TRBV11-2
d_gene: NA
j_gene: TRBJ2-7
CDR3aa: CASSLESITGYEQYF
CDR3nt: TGTGCCAGCAGCTTAGAGAGTATCACAGGCTACGAGCAGTACTTC

abundance: NA
v_gene: TRBV6-1
d_gene: NA
j_gene: TRBJ1-1
CDR3aa: CASSERGGSNTEAFF
CDR3nt: TGTGCCAGCAGTGAAAGGGGGGGCTCGAACACTGAAGCTTTCTTT

abundance: once
v_gene: TRBV2
d_gene: NA
j_gene: TRBJ2-1
CDR3aa: CASMRLRSGTNPHNEQFF
CDR3nt: TGTGCCAGCATGAGGTTAAGATCTGGGACAAATCCCCACAATGAGCAGTTCTTC

abundance: NA
v_gene: TRBV5-4
d_gene: NA
j_gene: TRBJ1-1
CDR3aa: CASSWGENTEAFF
CDR3nt: TGTGCCAGTTCGTGGGGAGAGAACACTGAAGCTTTCTTT

abundance: NA
v_gene: TRBV6-1
d_gene: NA
j_gene: TRBJ1-2
CDR3aa: CASSPLREQDGYTF
CDR3nt: TGTGCCAGCAGCCCACTCAGGGAACAGGATGGCTACACCTTC

abundance: NA
v_gene: TRBV27
d_gene: NA
j_gene: TRBJ2-3
CDR3aa: CASSLSGGPTDTQYF
CDR3nt: TGTGCCAGCAGTTTAAGTGGAGGGCCCACAGATACGCAGTATTTT